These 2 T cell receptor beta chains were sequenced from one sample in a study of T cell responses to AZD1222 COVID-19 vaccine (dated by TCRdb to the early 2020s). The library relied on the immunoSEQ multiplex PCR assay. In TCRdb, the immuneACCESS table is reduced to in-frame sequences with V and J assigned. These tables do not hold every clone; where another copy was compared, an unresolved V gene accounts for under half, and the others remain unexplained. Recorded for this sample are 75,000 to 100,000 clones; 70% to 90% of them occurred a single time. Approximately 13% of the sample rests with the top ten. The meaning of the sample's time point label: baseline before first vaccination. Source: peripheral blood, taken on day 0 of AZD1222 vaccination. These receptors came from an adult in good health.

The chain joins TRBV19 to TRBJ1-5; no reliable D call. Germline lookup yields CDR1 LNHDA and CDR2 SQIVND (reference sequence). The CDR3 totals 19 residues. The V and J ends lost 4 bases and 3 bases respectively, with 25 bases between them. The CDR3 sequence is CASSNGRLPTQDNNQPQHF. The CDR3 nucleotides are TGTGCCAGTAGTAACGGACGGTTGCCGACGCAGGATAACAATCAGCCCCAGCATTTT.

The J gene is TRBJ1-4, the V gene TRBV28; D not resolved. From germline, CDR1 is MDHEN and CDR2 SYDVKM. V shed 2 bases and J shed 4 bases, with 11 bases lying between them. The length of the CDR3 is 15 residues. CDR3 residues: CASSLSVGFNEKLFF. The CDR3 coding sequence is TGTGCCAGCAGTTTAAGCGTGGGGTTTAATGAAAAACTGTTTTTT. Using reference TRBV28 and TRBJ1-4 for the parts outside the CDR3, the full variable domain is DVKVTQSSRYLVKRTGEKVFLECVQDMDHENMFWYRQDPGLGLRLIYFSYDVKMKEKGDIPEGYSVSREKKERFSLILESASTNQTSMYLCASSLSVGFNEKLFFGSGTQLSVL.